The present T cell receptor beta chain was sequenced within a study of blood T cell repertoires in COVID-19. Overall study context: From the United States, Italy and Spain came samples of acute and convalescent COVID-19.

V shed 5 bases, J shed 3 bases, and the junction held 6 bases outside the gene matches. This CDR3 has 14 residues. Looked up from germline, CDR1 is MGHRA and CDR2 is YSYEKL. In the authors' workflow: Nucleated cell number was recorded as an estimate derived from reference gene primer amplification. Sequenced by immunoSEQ multiplex PCR; TCRdb stores in-frame clones only, minus some. V and J calls and clone size are as listed in that table; D and trimming were resolved from the DNA. The sample has 150,000 or so clones, 90% seen once. The chain is built from TRBV4-1 and TRBJ2-7; the match to TRBD1 covers 8 bases. Material for sequencing was peripheral blood. The TCR sequence derives from a man in his sixties with active or convalescent COVID-19. CDR3 coding DNA: TGCGCCAGCAGCTCGGGACAGGACTACTACGAGCAGTACTTC. The encoded protein is CASSSGQDYYEQYF.